These 14 T cell receptor beta chains share one sample of origin, sequenced in a study of CD8 T cells in ankylosing spondylitis. Study-wide results and caveats: Seemingly characteristic of ankylosing spondylitis blood was a TCR beta motif consisting of roughly 8 highly homologous variants.

Their recognized antigens are unknown. MiXCR was run by TCRdb on the 5' RACE reads, yielding one entry per CDR3 protein. The sample has some 85,000 distinct CDR3 sequences; roughly 9% are singletons. Sequenced: blood, either unsorted or a sorted T cell fraction (not recorded which). All receptors come from a male donor with ankylosing spondylitis.

The chain links TRBV6-5 to TRBJ1-1, with 8 bases that match TRBD1. The germline V gene has CDR1 MNHEY and CDR2 SVGAGI. The CDR3 spans 16 residues. J was trimmed by 1 base and V by 1 base; bases with no gene match: 5. Here the CDR3 reads CASSYYSDRGNTEAFF. The CDR3 region has the DNA TGTGCCAGCAGTTACTATTCCGACAGGGGGAACACTGAAGCTTTCTTT.

This clonotype was detected only a few times. The rearrangement uses TRBV7-9 and TRBJ2-6; no firm D call. The germline V gene has CDR1 SEHNR and CDR2 FQNEAQ (reference sequence). The CDR3 contains 15 residues. The V and J ends lost 5 bases and 0 bases respectively, with 8 bases between them. This CDR3 is CASSRPDSGANVLTF. For the CDR3, the DNA is TGTGCCAGCAGCCGGCCCGACTCTGGGGCCAACGTCCTGACTTTC.

This clonotype was recorded many times. The chain joins TRBV12-3 or TRBV12-4 to TRBJ2-3; 12 bases agree with TRBD2. The CDR3 extends over 15 amino acids. V was clipped by 8 bases and J by 4 bases; unmatched bases: 7. CDR3 residues: CASARLAGVADTQYF. In DNA form, the CDR3 reads TGTGCCAGCGCCAGACTAGCGGGAGTTGCAGATACGCAGTATTTT.

The table lists this clonotype with a few counts. This chain uses TRBV20-1 with TRBJ2-1; no firm D call. Trimming removed 6 bases at V and 0 bases at J, with 12 bases between. Germline V gene data show CDR1 as DFQATT and CDR2 as SNEGSKA (reference sequence). The CDR3 has 14 residues. As DNA, the CDR3 is TGCAGTGCGGTAGAGCAGACCTCCTACAATGAGCAGTTCTTC. Translating gives CSAVEQTSYNEQFF.

The chain employs TRBV27 and TRBJ2-3, with D possibly being TRBD1 (5 bases). This CDR3 is 14 amino acids long. Trimming left V 5 bases short and J 3 bases short, with 12 bases between. Germline-derived CDR1 and CDR2 are MNHEY and SMNVEV (reference sequence). The CDR3 nucleotides read TGTGCCAGCAGTGTAAGGGGTGATACAGATACGCAGTATTTT. Translation: CASSVRGDTDTQYF.

The chain uses TRBV19 and TRBJ1-2, with 12 bases lining up with TRBD1. V gave up 5 bases and J gave up 6 bases; unmatched junction bases: 7. This CDR3 comprises 15 residues. Germline V lookup: CDR1 LNHDA, CDR2 SQIVND (reference sequence). CDR3 sequence reads: CASSSGQGAWDGYTF. The CDR3 DNA is TGTGCCAGTAGTTCGGGACAGGGGGCCTGGGATGGCTACACCTTC.

This clonotype appeared many times. The chain joins TRBV9 to TRBJ1-5, with D perhaps TRBD1 (5 bases). Trimming left V 0 bases short and J 2 bases short, with 9 bases between. This CDR3 contains 15 residues. Germline CDR1 reads SGDLS; CDR2 reads YYNGEE. The CDR3 DNA reads as TGTGCCAGCAGCGTAGGGTGGGACCGCAATCAGCCCCAGCATTTT. Translating it yields CASSVGWDRNQPQHF. Full variable domain (rest looked up from reference TRBV9 and TRBJ1-5): DSGVTQTPKHLITATGQRVTLRCSPRSGDLSVYWYQQSLDQGLQFLIQYYNGEERAKGNILERFSAQQFPDLHSELNLSSLELGDSALYFCASSVGWDRNQPQHFGDGTRLSIL.

The rearrangement joins TRBV9 to TRBJ2-7; D ambiguous. This CDR3 comprises 11 residues. Looked up from germline, CDR1 is SGDLS and CDR2 is YYNGEE. V dropped 8 bases and J dropped 3 bases, with 9 bases sitting between them. Written as DNA, the CDR3 is TGTGCCAGTGGAGTCGGCTACGAGCAGTACTTC. Residues: CASGVGYEQYF.

This clonotype was recorded at least ten times. This chain joins TRBV14 and TRBJ2-1, with a weak D call TRBD2 (6 bases). This CDR3 contains 13 residues. V was pared by 0 bases and J by 9 bases, with 9 bases between. Germline V gives CDR1 SGHDN, CDR2 FVKESK. In DNA, the CDR3 is TGTGCCAGCAGCCAAGACGGGGGAGGTGAGCAGTTCTTC. Its protein product is CASSQDGGGEQFF.

This clonotype was counted between two and nine times. J is TRBJ2-3 and V is TRBV7-9; possibly TRBD2 for D (5 bases). Trimming stripped 6 bases from V and 1 base from J, with 17 bases between. This CDR3 spans 16 amino acids. Germline CDR1 SEHNR, CDR2 FQNEAQ (reference sequence). In nucleotides, the CDR3 is TGTGCCAGCAGATACCTCAGCGGAGTTCGCACAGATACGCAGTATTTT. This encodes CASRYLSGVRTDTQYF.

The table lists this clonotype with a few counts. This chain uses TRBV13 with TRBJ2-5; D is unresolved. Germline V gene sequence: CDR1 PRHDT, CDR2 FYEKMQ (reference sequence). The CDR3 contains 15 residues. V was pared by 0 bases and J by 2 bases, with 10 bases between. The CDR3 nucleotides are TGTGCCAGCAGCTTAGGGAAAATCCGGCAAGAGACCCAGTACTTC. Translated, it gives CASSLGKIRQETQYF.

This clonotype was counted at least ten times. The chain joins TRBV29-1 to TRBJ1-1; 9 nucleotides align to TRBD1. Germline V gene sequence: CDR1 SQVTM, CDR2 ANQGSEA. The CDR3 has 14 residues. V dropped 1 base and J dropped 4; count of bases not matched to a gene: 4. CDR3 region: CSVEAGTGSTEAFF. CDR3 sequence (DNA): TGCAGCGTTGAAGCCGGGACAGGGAGCACTGAAGCTTTCTTT.

Ten or more counts support this clonotype. The gene calls are TRBV24-1 and TRBJ2-5, with 9 bases fitting TRBD1. Trimming cost V 4 bases and J 5 bases; bases outside gene matches: 4. The CDR3 covers 14 residues. CDR1 is KGHDR, CDR2 SFDVKD, per germline. The CDR3 DNA sequence: TGTGCCACCAGTGAACAGGGGGCATACGAGACCCAGTACTTC. Encoded protein: CATSEQGAYETQYF.

The gene calls are TRBV11-2 and TRBJ2-7, with 10 bases lining up with TRBD2. CDR1 and CDR2 from the germline V gene are SGHAT and FQNNGV. Trimming cost V 3 bases and J 2 bases; bases outside gene matches: 4. The CDR3 runs to 15 residues. DNA of the CDR3: TGTGCCAGCAGCTTTGGGACTAGCGTGACCTACGAGCAGTACTTC. Amino acids: CASSFGTSVTYEQYF.